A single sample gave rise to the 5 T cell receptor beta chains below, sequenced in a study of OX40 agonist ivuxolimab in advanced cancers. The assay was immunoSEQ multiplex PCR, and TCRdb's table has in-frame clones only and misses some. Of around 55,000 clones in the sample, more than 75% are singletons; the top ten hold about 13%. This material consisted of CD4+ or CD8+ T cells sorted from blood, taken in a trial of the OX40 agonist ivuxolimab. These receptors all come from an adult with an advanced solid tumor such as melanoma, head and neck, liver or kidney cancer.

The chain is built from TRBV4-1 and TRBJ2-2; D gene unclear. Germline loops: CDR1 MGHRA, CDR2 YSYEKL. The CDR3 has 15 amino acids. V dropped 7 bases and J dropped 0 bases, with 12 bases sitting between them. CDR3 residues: CASTYRGSNTGELFF. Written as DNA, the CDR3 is TGCGCCAGCACATATCGAGGTTCGAACACCGGGGAGCTGTTTTTT.

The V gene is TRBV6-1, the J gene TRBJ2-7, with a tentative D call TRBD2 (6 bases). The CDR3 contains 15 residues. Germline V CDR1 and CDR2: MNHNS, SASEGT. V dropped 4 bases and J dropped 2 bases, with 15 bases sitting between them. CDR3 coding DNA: TGTGCCAGCAGTGCCTTCTGGGACTTCCCCTACGAGCAGTACTTC. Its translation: CASSAFWDFPYEQYF.

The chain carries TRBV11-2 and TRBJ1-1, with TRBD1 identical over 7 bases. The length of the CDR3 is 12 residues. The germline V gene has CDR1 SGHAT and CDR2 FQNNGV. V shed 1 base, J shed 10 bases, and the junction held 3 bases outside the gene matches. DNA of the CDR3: TGTGCCAGCAGCTTAGCCCACAGGGGAGCTTTCTTT. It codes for CASSLAHRGAFF.

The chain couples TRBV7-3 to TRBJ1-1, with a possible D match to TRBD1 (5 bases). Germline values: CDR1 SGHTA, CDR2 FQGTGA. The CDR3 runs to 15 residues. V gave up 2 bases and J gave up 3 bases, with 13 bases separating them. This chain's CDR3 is CASSLEPAGDTEAFF. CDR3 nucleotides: TGTGCCAGCAGCTTAGAACCCGCGGGGGACACTGAAGCTTTCTTT.

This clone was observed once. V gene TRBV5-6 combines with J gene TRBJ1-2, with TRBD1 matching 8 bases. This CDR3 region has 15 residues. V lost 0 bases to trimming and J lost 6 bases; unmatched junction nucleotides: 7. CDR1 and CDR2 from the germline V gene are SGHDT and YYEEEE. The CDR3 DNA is TGTGCCAGCAGCTTGGTGCAGGGGGCCTGGGATGGCTACACCTTC. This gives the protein CASSLVQGAWDGYTF.